Reported below is one T cell receptor (beta chain). What antigen it recognizes has not been identified. Nothing much larger sits one base from this clone, and base qualities are not available. The data were taken from a study of cytomegalovirus exposure and HLA in healthy donors (dated by TCRdb to about 2017). About the study as a whole: In an earlier analysis of 450 to 750 of the donors, around 290 Gb of sequence data and 90 million to 120 million unique TCR beta sequences from about 180 million T cells were reported. An early release covering roughly 600 HLA-typed donors comprised about 300 gigabases of sequencing data and roughly 85 million unique TCR sequences. The genetic ancestry cluster associated with self-reported Caucasian donors included around four fifths of the 398 genotyped donors. The study aimed to test whether cataloging public T cell receptors could reveal signatures of past pathogen exposure. The T cell repertoires of some 670 subjects were profiled by immunosequencing and related to cytomegalovirus serostatus. Besides the first cohort of approximately 670 subjects, a separate validation cohort made up of over 100 different subjects was used. To predict cytomegalovirus infection status, the study combined high-throughput TCR immunosequencing, statistical association of individual TCRs with disease status, and machine learning. In a later analysis, previously published TCR beta repertoires from several hundred donors were re-analyzed and high-resolution HLA genotyping was added so that TCR occurrence patterns could be studied. In the later analysis, no new phenotypic data were used to find candidate immune exposures; instead, reliance was placed on TCR beta sequences and their occurrence across donors. In an earlier analysis of 587 of the donors, high-throughput TCR beta sequencing was used to judge whether each TCR beta V gene segment behaved as functional or pseudogenic. Alongside the repertoire data, information on donor age, sex, ethnicity and CMV serostatus was compiled. A later genetic analysis used genome-wide SNP genotypes for about 55% of the 666 donors, treating that subset as a discovery cohort. All discovery cohort repertoires had been generated on a single sequencing platform. HLA typing covered class I and class II loci at four-digit resolution. Typing coverage varied by locus: roughly 629-630 donors for A, B, C, DRB1 and DQB1; roughly 500 for DQA1; 600 to 610 for DPA1; some 470 for DPB1. Several DR-DQ haplotypes were handled as single units for association and clustering because linkage in the cohort was strong. On average, around 230,000 unique TCR beta nucleotide sequences were sequenced per donor among a few hundred genotyped donors of the cohort, with 15% to 20% of those sequences being non-productive. General conclusions and limits of the study: The study gave a list of 150 to 200 TCR beta chains associated with cytomegalovirus. A cluster of highly shared sequence variants was judged likely to be a technical artifact of the sequencing pipeline. While some public TCRs were present in many individuals, most TCR sequences turned up only very rarely across donors. This cohort had only TCR beta chains sequenced, and the lack of alpha or paired-chain data limited which features could be detected. Broadly in line with IMGT annotations, most TCR beta V segments showed up in productive rearrangements about 87% or about 30% of the time in an earlier analysis of several hundred of the donors. The classifier was reported to diagnose cytomegalovirus status with high specificity and sensitivity in both the original and validation cohorts. Because some donors lacked HLA typing at each locus, the association tests relied only on the typed subset. A further reported finding was that TCR beta sequences accurately predicted the HLA-A and HLA-B alleles for most subjects in the first cohort. A few of the identified cytomegalovirus-associated TCR beta chains were confirmed in vitro to be specific for cytomegalovirus antigens. Specific HLA alleles were associated with 18,000 or so TCR beta sequences at a false discovery rate of 0.05 in a later analysis. It was suggested by the authors that the approach could potentially be generalized to other disease states and immunological phenotypes. Correlated functional status among segregating V segments might be attributable to linkage disequilibrium, but an unknown experimental factor could not be ruled out. A later analysis found that TCR association rates varied across HLA loci, with DRB1 alleles showing the most associated TCRs and HLA-C alleles the fewest. CMV serostatus was the only immune exposure information available for the cohort. Presence/absence analyses assumed roughly uniform sequencing depth across donors, an assumption that may not hold. When HLA alleles, especially DR and DQ, strongly co-occurred, attributing TCR associations to individual alleles was difficult. In a later genetic analysis, fewer N-insertions in productive TCRs were reported among donors in an Asian-associated ancestry cluster than the roughly 640-donor mean. According to a later analysis, most CMV-associated TCR beta chains appeared to be HLA-restricted, and the HLA associations seemed to be driven largely by CMV exposure. According to a later analysis, parvovirus B19, influenza, CMV and Epstein-Barr virus appeared linked to several top co-occurrence clusters. The 87-base-pair reads could not distinguish some IMGT-functional V segments, including TRBV6-2 and TRBV6-3, so those segments were excluded. V-gene and J-gene trimming of TCR beta chains was associated with a missense DCLRE1C variant in a later genetic analysis, and the association was replicated in an independent cohort. The earlier analysis of some 560 of the donors excluded 15 to 20 rarely observed V segments, including chromosome 9 orphons, because counts were too low. Compared with equally common non-associated chains, HLA-associated TCR beta chains in a later analysis were more clonally expanded and had lower generation probabilities.

In total, approximately 690 healthy bone marrow donors made up the cohort. Cohort members were all nominally healthy when sampled, although unrecorded immune exposures were likely present. The donor tested CMV seropositive, placing the donor among the approximately 310 seropositive members of the cohort. Every donor gave a peripheral blood sample, and the peripheral blood mononuclear cells from that sample were used for TCR beta sequencing. Genomic DNA was extracted from the blood cell samples with the Qiagen DNeasy Blood Extraction Kit. The library was prepared using the immunoSEQ multiplex PCR assay. The multiplex PCR relied on a mix of 60 forward primers for TCR Vbeta segments and 13 reverse primers for TCR Jbeta segments. Amplification of the CDR3 region of rearranged TCR beta genes was performed with a multiplex PCR assay on genomic DNA. The amplified TCR beta libraries were sequenced on the Illumina HiSeq System as 87-base-pair reads. In the paper's pipeline: A later analysis counted about 80 million unique TCR beta chains across the approximately 700 repertoires, and some 11 million of these chains were shared by at least two donors. A nearest-neighbor algorithm error-corrected the raw reads and collapsed the reads into unique sequences, merging closely related sequences to remove PCR and sequencing errors. To assign V, D and J gene segments, CDR3 sequences were aligned to IMGT reference sequences. Each retained sequence needed at least a six-nucleotide match to both a V gene segment and a J gene segment. A rearrangement was called productive if the CDR3 had no stop codons and remained in frame with V and J, and every other rearrangement was called non-productive. CDR3 was defined by IMGT convention, running from the second conserved V-encoded cysteine to the conserved J-encoded phenylalanine. The earlier analysis of about 610 of the donors excluded any sequence lacking an unambiguous match to a single V gene segment. An earlier analysis of several hundred of the donors classified V segments as functional when productive rearrangements were above 56.7% and as segregating when the standard deviation between donors was above 5%. A statistical classification framework was built to diagnose cytomegalovirus status from the catalog of TCR beta chain sequences. A later analysis assigned V and J genes by comparing TCR nucleotide sequences with IMGT/GENE-DB human TR gene sequences. In a later analysis, CDR3 sequences and most-parsimonious VDJ recombination scenarios were assigned using the TCRdist pipeline. In a later analysis, each TCR beta chain was defined by its CDR3 amino acid sequence together with its V-gene family, and reads lacking a unique V-gene family were excluded. To address suspected cross-contamination and a sequencing artifact, a later analysis removed a few hundred highly shared, low-generation-probability nucleotide sequences. For each public chain, a later analysis derived a clonal expansion index from normalized ranks of inferred template counts within each repertoire. Generation probabilities in a later analysis came from a VDJ recombination model fitted to out-of-frame rearrangements, and those results were checked against IGoR. A later analysis scored TCR-TCR, TCR-HLA and TCR-CMV co-occurrence with hypergeometric tests, applying a repertoire-size bias correction to TCR pairs. A later analysis estimated false discovery rates by permuting HLA or CMV assignments 20 times. A later analysis grouped co-occurring TCRs with DBSCAN, adding TCRdist sequence similarity when clustering within HLA-allele-positive subsets. Repertoires with fewer than 30,000 or more than 120,000 public chains, plus five repertoires with anomalous nucleotide sharing, were excluded from co-occurrence clustering. The source is immuneACCESS, and TCRdb retained only in-frame sequences with V and J called. Part of the clones is not carried over; for the studies checked, unresolved V genes explain less than half of this, and the remainder is unexplained. That table supplies the V and J calls and clone size; D and trimming were determined from the DNA. For this sample there are fewer than 100,000 clones; around 78% appear just once. The ten largest clones take up roughly 2.6% of the sample.

CDR1 and CDR2, looked up from the germline V gene, are SGHVS and FNYEAQ. Reading from cysteine to phenylalanine, the CDR3 counts 15 amino acids. Only the CDR3 region is kept as DNA, spanning 45 bases read in frame from base 1. For this chain, trimming is 5 bases at the V end and 4 bases at the J end, and the number of junction bases without a gene match is 9. The source is a male donor in good health and CMV-seropositive. The sequencing input was PBMCs. The V gene is TRBV7-6 and the J gene is TRBJ2-3; 7 middle bases align to TRBD2. The nucleotide sequence is TGTGCCAGCAGCCCCCTGGGACTATTCCCAGATACGCAGTATTTT. Its protein reads: CASSPLGLFPDTQYF. The CDR3 plus the reference TRBV7-6 and TRBJ2-3 genes for the other parts give the full variable domain: GAGVSQSPRYKVTKRGQDVALRCDPISGHVSLYWYRQALGQGPEFLTYFNYEAQQDKSGLPNDRFSAERPEGSISTLTIQRTEQRDSAMYRCASSPLGLFPDTQYFGPGTRLTVL.